Following are 9 T cell receptor beta chains from one sample sequenced in a study of Graves' ophthalmopathy and Graves' hyperthyroidism. Amplified material comprised TCR beta CDR3 regions derived from RNA transcripts. HTBI-primed first-round RT-PCR preceded second-round multiplex PCR. TCRdb analysed the multiplex PCR reads with MiXCR anew, one entry per CDR3 protein. Of 400,000 to 450,000 distinct CDR3 sequences listed, around 21% were seen once; the top ten hold around 3.1%. Specimen: peripheral blood. All receptors come from a young woman with stable Graves' hyperthyroidism.

This clonotype appeared many times. The DNA is left out, because the CDR3 cannot be placed on it with certainty; the CDR3 is given as TCRdb lists it. The gene calls are TRBV5-1 and TRBJ2-4; the table calls TRBD1, which could not be checked here. The CDR3 is 17 residues long, ends included. From germline, CDR1 is SGHRS and CDR2 YFSETQ. The CDR3 is CASSLWGAGANKNIKYF.

This clonotype was counted ten times or more. This chain uses TRBV27 with TRBJ2-2; TRBD1 matches at 10 bases. With 3 bases clipped from V and 3 bases from J, the junction kept 10 bases outside the gene matches. Germline V gene data show CDR1 as MNHEY and CDR2 as SMNVEV (reference sequence). The CDR3 is made up of 18 amino acids. CDR3 nucleotides: TGTGCCAGCAGTTTGGTTAGAGTCGGGACAGGGGACACCGGGGAGCTGTTTTTT. Translated: CASSLVRVGTGDTGELFF.

This clonotype appeared many times. The chain combines TRBV6-1 with TRBJ1-2; TRBD1 matches 8 bases. Per germline, CDR1 MNHNS and CDR2 SASEGT. This CDR3 comprises 14 residues. V gave up 6 bases and J gave up 2 bases; unmatched junction bases: 5. CDR3 sequence: CASRRDRTNYGYTF. The CDR3 coding sequence is TGTGCCAGCAGGCGGGACAGGACAAACTATGGCTACACCTTC.

This clonotype was detected ten times or more. V gene TRBV6-6 combines with J gene TRBJ2-7; 9 nucleotides line up with TRBD1. The CDR3 sequence is 15 residues long. Germline V gives CDR1 MNHNY, CDR2 SVGAGI (reference sequence). With V trimmed by 2 bases and J by 4 bases, 6 bases remained unmatched. The CDR3: CASSYPTGGRYEQYF. CDR3 sequence (DNA): TGTGCCAGCAGTTACCCGACAGGGGGTAGGTACGAGCAGTACTTC.

Many counts were recorded for this clonotype. The V gene is TRBV12-3 or TRBV12-4, the J gene TRBJ2-5; 9 bases map to TRBD1. The ends lost 5 bases at V and 3 bases at J; junction bases unmatched: 7. The CDR3 loop spans 15 amino acids. The CDR3 region is CASSPGTGKKETQYF. Written as DNA, the CDR3 is TGTGCCAGCAGTCCCGGGACAGGGAAAAAAGAGACCCAGTACTTC.

This clonotype was seen many times. The V call is TRBV11-2, the J call TRBJ1-2; D remains ambiguous. CDR1 and CDR2 (germline): SGHAT, FQNNGV. The CDR3 extends over 12 amino acids. Trimming pared 0 bases from V and 8 bases from J, leaving 7 bases between. CDR3 in amino acids: CASSLDHRGYTF. DNA for the CDR3: TGTGCCAGCAGCTTAGATCATCGAGGCTACACCTTC.

The rearrangement joins TRBV6-5 to TRBJ2-7; D assignment may be TRBD1 or TRBD2 (6 bases each). Germline V gene data show CDR1 as MNHEY and CDR2 as SVGAGI. The CDR3 has 15 amino acids. V lost 0 bases, J lost 5 bases, and 14 bases lay in between. The chain's CDR3 is CASSYSISGEDEQYF. Here the CDR3 DNA reads TGTGCCAGCAGTTACTCGATCTCAGGGGAGGACGAGCAGTACTTC.

This clonotype appeared many times. No DNA is shown, since the ends of the CDR3 on it are uncertain; the CDR3 is the one TCRdb lists. The chain links TRBV2 to TRBJ2-5. CDR1 and CDR2 (germline): SNHLY, FYNNEI. The CDR3 length equals 13 residues, ends included. CDR3 in amino acids: CASSVGLILAQYF.

This clonotype has at least ten counts. V is TRBV7-9 and J is TRBJ2-7; D perhaps matches TRBD1 (6 bases). Trimming stripped 5 bases from V and 5 bases from J, with 16 bases between. The CDR3 covers 14 residues. From germline, CDR1 is SEHNR and CDR2 FQNEAQ (reference sequence). CDR3 DNA sequence: TGTGCCAGCAGCCAGCCACGGACAGAGCACGAGCAGTACTTC. Translated, it gives CASSQPRTEHEQYF.